The subject of this entry is one TCR beta chain. Germline CDR1 is SGHVS and CDR2 is FQNEAQ. The CDR3 spans 12 residues. V was shortened by 0 bases and J by 4 bases, with 3 bases between the two germline ends. These data originate in a study of shared clonotypes between healthy human individuals. Profiling relied on immunoSEQ multiplex PCR, and the TCRdb table lists in-frame clones only, not all of them. This table has 1.6 million or so clones, approximately 98.5% appearing once. The rearrangement uses TRBV7-8 and TRBJ1-1; D gene unclear. Sequenced material: naive CD4+ T cells sorted from blood. Subset meaning: CD45RA+ positively selected. The clonotype was recovered from a man under 40 in good health. The CDR3 coding sequence is TGTGCCAGCAGCTTAGCGTTCACTGAAGCTTTCTTT. Protein: CASSLAFTEAFF.